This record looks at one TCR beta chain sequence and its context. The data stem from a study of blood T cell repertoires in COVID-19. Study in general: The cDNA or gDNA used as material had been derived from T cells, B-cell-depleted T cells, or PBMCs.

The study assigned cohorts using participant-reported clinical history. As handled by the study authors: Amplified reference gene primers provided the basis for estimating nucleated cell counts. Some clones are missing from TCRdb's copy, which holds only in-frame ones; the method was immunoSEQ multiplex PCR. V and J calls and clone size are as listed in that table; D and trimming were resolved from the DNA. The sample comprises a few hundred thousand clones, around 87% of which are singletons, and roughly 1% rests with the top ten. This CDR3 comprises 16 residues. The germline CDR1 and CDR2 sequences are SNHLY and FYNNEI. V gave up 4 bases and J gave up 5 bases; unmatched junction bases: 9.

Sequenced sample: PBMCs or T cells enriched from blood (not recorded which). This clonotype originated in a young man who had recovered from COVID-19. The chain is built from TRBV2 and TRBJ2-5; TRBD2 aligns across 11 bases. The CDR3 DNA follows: TGTGCCAGCAGTGGAACTAGCGGGGGATATATGGAGACCCAGTACTTC. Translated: CASSGTSGGYMETQYF.